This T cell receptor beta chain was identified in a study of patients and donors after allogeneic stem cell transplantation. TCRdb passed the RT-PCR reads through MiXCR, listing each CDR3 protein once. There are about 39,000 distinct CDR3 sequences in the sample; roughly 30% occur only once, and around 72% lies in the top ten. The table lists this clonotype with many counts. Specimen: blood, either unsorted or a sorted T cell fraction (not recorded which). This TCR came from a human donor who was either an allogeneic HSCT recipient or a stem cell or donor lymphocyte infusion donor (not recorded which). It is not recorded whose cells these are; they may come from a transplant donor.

The CDR3 protein is CASSATWSRGGYTF. CDR3 coding DNA: TGTGCCAGCAGCGCCACATGGTCCAGAGGTGGCTACACCTTC. This rearrangement joins TRBV11-2 to TRBJ1-2; D is unresolved. CDR3 length: 14 amino acids. Trimming took 5 bases from V and 7 from J, leaving 17 bases between them. In germline, CDR1 is SGHAT, CDR2 FQNNGV. The whole variable domain, remainder taken from reference TRBV11-2 and TRBJ1-2, is EAGVAQSPRYKIIEKRQSVAFWCNPISGHATLYWYQQILGQGPKLLIQFQNNGVVDDSQLPKDRFSAERLKGVDSTLKIQPAKLEDSAVYLCASSATWSRGGYTFGSGTRLTVV.